The 26 T cell receptor beta chains in this list originate from one sample, sequenced in a study of circulating tumor DNA in untreated peripheral T-cell lymphoma. Assay: immunoSEQ multiplex PCR; the TCRdb copy retains only in-frame clones and omits some. Among approximately 6,800 clones listed, about 64% were seen once. Material: tumor tissue. The receptors derive from a human donor with peripheral T-cell lymphoma.

The rearrangement links TRBV10-2 to TRBJ1-5, with D maybe TRBD1 (5 bases). V was shortened by 7 bases and J by 5 bases, with 15 bases between the two germline ends. The CDR3 sequence is 14 residues long. Germline-derived CDR1 and CDR2 are WSHSY and SAAADI. The CDR3 loop is CASTQRGGDQPQHF. The CDR3 DNA reads as TGCGCCAGCACCCAGCGGGGGGGAGATCAGCCCCAGCATTTT.

The CDR3 coding sequence is TGTGCCAGCAGCATACTTAGACTGACAAACACCGGGGAGCTGTTTTTT. It is translated as CASSILRLTNTGELFF. The rearrangement uses TRBV11-3 and TRBJ2-2; D gene uncertain. Germline CDR1 and CDR2: SGHNT and YENEEA. CDR3 size: 16 residues. Trimming took off 5 bases at V and 2 bases at J, with 15 bases between the two ends.

V and J are TRBV5-1 and TRBJ1-2; 9 positions match TRBD1. CDR1 and CDR2 from the germline V gene are SGHRS and YFSETQ. The CDR3 covers 14 residues. The V and J ends lost 8 bases and 8 bases, in that order; junction bases with no gene match: 13. In DNA, the CDR3 is TGCGCCAGTGGCCCAACAGGGGGCGTCCCCGGCTACACCTTC. Translating it yields CASGPTGGVPGYTF.

This clone is a singleton in its sample. J is TRBJ2-7 and V is TRBV28; D may be TRBD1 (5 bases). CDR1 MDHEN and CDR2 SYDVKM come from the germline V gene. This CDR3 has 14 amino acids. V was cut by 3 bases and J by 4 bases, with 13 bases left in between. The CDR3 reads CASSFLPAGYEQYF. CDR3 sequence (DNA): TGTGCCAGCAGTTTTCTTCCGGCAGGGTACGAGCAGTACTTC.

The chain links TRBV15 to TRBJ2-3, with D uncertain. Germline loops: CDR1 LNHNV, CDR2 YYDKDF (reference sequence). The CDR3 runs 16 residues. Trimming took off 0 bases at V and 1 base at J, with 11 bases between the two ends. The CDR3: CATSRDQGPRTDTQYF. DNA for the CDR3: TGTGCCACCAGCAGAGATCAAGGCCCCCGCACAGATACGCAGTATTTT.

The V call is TRBV28, the J call TRBJ1-6; D is unclear. Germline-derived CDR1 and CDR2 are MDHEN and SYDVKM. V shed 2 bases and J shed 14 bases, with 10 bases lying between them. CDR3 length: 12 residues. CDR3 in DNA: TGTGCCAGCAGTTTAACAGCTATTGCCCTCCACTTT. It is translated as CASSLTAIALHF.

On this clone: At one end the junction does not follow the germline gene, possibly because of a read error. The chain recombines TRBV6-8 with TRBJ2-7; 8 bases are shared with TRBD2. CDR3 length equals 15 residues. In germline, CDR1 is MNHGY, CDR2 SAAAGT. The CDR3: CAISDSGGNSYEQYF. The CDR3 region has the DNA TGTGCCATCAGTGACTCGGGGGGGAACAGCTACGAGCAGTACTTC.

Written as DNA, the CDR3 is TGTGCCAGCAGCCCGGGGGGGTTCTACCCGGATCAGCCCCAGCATTTT. Residues: CASSPGGFYPDQPQHF. The V gene is TRBV11-3, the J gene TRBJ1-5; D is possibly TRBD1 (5 bases). V was shortened by 5 bases and J by 5 bases, with 19 bases between the two germline ends. CDR1 and CDR2 from the germline V gene are SGHNT and YENEEA. This CDR3 is built from 16 residues.

The chain recombines TRBV11-3 with TRBJ2-1; D is possibly TRBD1 (6 bases). V dropped 3 bases and J dropped 3 bases, with 9 bases sitting between them. CDR3 size: 14 residues. Germline CDR1 SGHNT, CDR2 YENEEA. CDR3 in amino acids: CASSFRDNYNEQFF. Here the CDR3 DNA reads TGTGCCAGCAGCTTCCGGGACAACTACAATGAGCAGTTCTTC.

The sample holds a few counts of this clone. This sequence joins TRBV18 and TRBJ1-6; 7 positions match TRBD1. After removal of 5 bases from V and 6 bases from J, the junction contained 7 bases not matched to a gene. The CDR3 has 15 residues. Germline V CDR1 and CDR2: KGHSH, LQKENI. Here the CDR3 reads CASSLQRDSNSPLHF. Written as DNA, the CDR3 is TGTGCCAGCTCATTACAACGGGACAGTAATTCACCCCTCCACTTT.

This clone was seen a few times. V is TRBV19 and J is TRBJ2-5; 8 bases match TRBD2. Germline lookup yields CDR1 LNHDA and CDR2 SQIVND (reference sequence). Losses at the gene ends were 4 bases for V and 5 bases for J; bases not matched to a gene: 9. The CDR3 sequence is 15 residues long. CDR3 region: CASSRAGDRGETQYF. CDR3 DNA: TGTGCCAGTAGTAGAGCGGGGGATCGTGGGGAGACCCAGTACTTC.

DNA for the CDR3: TGTGCCAGCTCGCCGGACAGGGGGCGCGGTAATCAGCCCCAGCATTTT. It translates to CASSPDRGRGNQPQHF. This chain uses TRBV18 with TRBJ1-5; 11 bases line up with TRBD1. J was trimmed by 4 bases and V by 6 bases; bases with no gene match: 8. Looked up from germline, CDR1 is KGHSH and CDR2 is LQKENI. This CDR3 is built from 16 residues.

CDR3 nucleotides: TGTGCTAGTGGTTTGGTTAGCGGAAGATACAATGAGCAGTTCTTC. Protein product: CASGLVSGRYNEQFF. This chain connects TRBV12-5 to TRBJ2-1; D perhaps matches TRBD2 (6 bases). CDR1 and CDR2 from the germline V gene are LGHNT and FRNRAP. V was shortened by 0 bases and J by 4 bases, with 10 bases between the two germline ends. There are 15 residues in the CDR3.

This chain uses TRBV6-7 with TRBJ1-1, with D unresolved. TRBV6-7 is an ORF for which the function is uncertain. Trimming took off 2 bases at V and 6 bases at J, with 4 bases between the two ends. The CDR3 runs to 11 residues. The CDR3 protein is CASSYRAEAFF. In DNA, the CDR3 is TGTGCCAGCAGTTACCGCGCTGAAGCTTTCTTT.

This clone appeared a single time. The chain joins TRBV5-1 to TRBJ2-3, with D unresolved. CDR3 length: 17 residues. V lost 0 bases and J 1 base, leaving 15 bases between the germline ends. Germline-derived CDR1 and CDR2 are SGHRS and YFSETQ. The CDR3 nucleotides read TGCGCCAGCAGCTTGGCTGGTAGTCAATACCGCACAGATACGCAGTATTTT. Protein sequence: CASSLAGSQYRTDTQYF.

This clone was counted only a few times. The chain couples TRBV19 to TRBJ1-5; tentative D call: TRBD1 (5 bases). Deletions cut 8 bases from V and 3 bases from J, with 14 bases between. Germline V gene sequence: CDR1 LNHDA, CDR2 SQIVND (reference sequence). This CDR3 has 14 residues. CDR3 sequence: CASGAGRDNQPQHF. CDR3 nucleotides: TGTGCCAGTGGGGCAGGGCGCGACAATCAGCCCCAGCATTTT.

This chain joins TRBV11-3 and TRBJ2-5, with 9 bases matching TRBD2. Unmatched junction bases numbered 3, after V lost 3 bases and J lost 4 bases. Germline V gene lookup returns CDR1 SGHNT and CDR2 YENEEA. This CDR3 has 14 residues. CDR3 sequence: CASSFPSGAETQYF. In DNA, the CDR3 is TGTGCCAGCAGCTTTCCTAGCGGGGCAGAGACCCAGTACTTC.

The rearrangement joins TRBV28 to TRBJ2-7; D is ambiguous. Germline V gene data show CDR1 as MDHEN and CDR2 as SYDVKM. The CDR3 extends over 15 amino acids. V was pared by 2 bases and J by 2 bases, with 13 bases between. The CDR3 protein is CASSLGPARTYEQYF. CDR3 sequence (DNA): TGTGCCAGCAGTTTAGGTCCAGCCCGCACCTACGAGCAGTACTTC.

This chain connects TRBV7-8 to TRBJ2-5, with TRBD1 as a possible D gene (5 bases). There are 14 residues in the CDR3. CDR1 SGHVS and CDR2 FQNEAQ come from the germline V gene. Trimming removed 4 bases from V and 2 bases from J, with 11 bases in between. CDR3 in DNA: TGTGCCAGCAGCTCTCTTGACAGTCAAGAGACCCAGTACTTC. Amino acids: CASSSLDSQETQYF.

This clone was recorded only once. This chain's CDR3 is CATSRDLAGGAETQYF. CDR3 bases: TGTGCCACCAGCAGAGATTTAGCGGGGGGGGCGGAGACCCAGTACTTC. V is TRBV15 and J is TRBJ2-5, with 11 bases identical to TRBD2. Germline V lookup: CDR1 LNHNV, CDR2 YYDKDF (reference sequence). J was trimmed by 5 bases and V by 0 bases; bases with no gene match: 5. CDR3 length: 16 residues. The full variable domain, rest sourced from reference TRBV15 and TRBJ2-5, is DAMVIQNPRYQVTQFGKPVTLSCSQTLNHNVMYWYQQKSSQAPKLLFHYYDKDFNNEADTPDNFQSRRPNTSFCFLDIRSPGLGDTAMYLCATSRDLAGGAETQYFGPGTRLLVL.

This clone was counted between two and nine times. The chain combines TRBV19 with TRBJ1-4, with D uncertain. There are 16 residues in the CDR3. Trimming left V 5 bases short and J 0 bases short, with 13 bases between. Germline V gives CDR1 LNHDA, CDR2 SQIVND (reference sequence). The CDR3 nucleotides are TGTGCCAGTAGTTATAGGCTCCAGACAACTAATGAAAAACTGTTTTTT. It is translated as CASSYRLQTTNEKLFF.

This rearrangement joins TRBV6-8 to TRBJ2-7, with a tentative D call TRBD2 (7 bases). Between the trimmed V and J ends, which lost 6 bases and 1 base, there was a span of 13 bases. Germline V gene sequence: CDR1 MNHGY, CDR2 SAAAGT. This CDR3 is built from 14 residues. The CDR3 sequence: CASSLRGGSYEQYF. The CDR3 nucleotides are TGTGCCAGCAGCCTAAGGGGGGGTTCCTACGAGCAGTACTTC.

The J gene is TRBJ2-7, the V gene TRBV19; no definite D call. CDR3 length: 13 residues. V was pared by 10 bases and J by 5 bases, with 18 bases between. Germline loops: CDR1 LNHDA, CDR2 SQIVND (reference sequence). The CDR3 DNA follows: TGTGCCACCCACCAAGGCGCTTTTGACGAGCAGTACTTC. This translates into CATHQGAFDEQYF.

The rearrangement links TRBV25-1 to TRBJ2-1; 9 nucleotides line up with TRBD2. This CDR3 is 13 amino acids long. The germline CDR1 and CDR2 sequences are MGHDK and SYGVNS. Losses at the gene ends were 9 bases for V and 8 bases for J; bases not matched to a gene: 8. DNA of the CDR3: TGTGCCAGTAGACTAGCGGAGTACGATGAGCAGTTCTTC. Translation: CASRLAEYDEQFF.

The CDR3 DNA reads as TGTGCCAGCAGCTTCTGGGGGTCGGGTAATGAAAAACTGTTTTTT. As protein: CASSFWGSGNEKLFF. The chain employs TRBV7-6 and TRBJ1-4; possibly TRBD1 for D (5 bases). This CDR3 is 15 amino acids long. CDR1 is SGHVS, CDR2 FNYEAQ, per germline. Trimming stripped 3 bases from V and 4 bases from J, with 12 bases between.

The chain carries TRBV15 and TRBJ2-3; D is possibly TRBD1 or TRBD2 (5 bases each). Trimming stripped 3 bases from V and 2 bases from J, with 15 bases between. The CDR3 spans 16 residues. The germline V gene has CDR1 LNHNV and CDR2 YYDKDF (reference sequence). The CDR3 bases are TGTGCCACCAGCAGCATACTCAGAGGGGACACAGATACGCAGTATTTT. Translated, it gives CATSSILRGDTDTQYF.